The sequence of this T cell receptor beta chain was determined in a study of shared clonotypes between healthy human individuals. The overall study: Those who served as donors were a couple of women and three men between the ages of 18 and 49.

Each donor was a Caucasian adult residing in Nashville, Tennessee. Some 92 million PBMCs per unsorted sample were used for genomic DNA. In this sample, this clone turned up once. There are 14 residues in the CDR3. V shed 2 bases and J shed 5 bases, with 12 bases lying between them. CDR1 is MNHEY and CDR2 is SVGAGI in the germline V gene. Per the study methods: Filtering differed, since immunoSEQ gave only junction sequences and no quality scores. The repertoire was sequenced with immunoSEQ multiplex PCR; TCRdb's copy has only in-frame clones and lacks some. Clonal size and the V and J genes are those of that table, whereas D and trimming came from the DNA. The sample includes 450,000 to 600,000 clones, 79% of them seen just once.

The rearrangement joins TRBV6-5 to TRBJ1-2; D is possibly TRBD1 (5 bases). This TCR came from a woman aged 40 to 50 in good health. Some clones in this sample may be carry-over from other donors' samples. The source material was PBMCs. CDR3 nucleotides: TGTGCCAGCAGTTACGACGGAGGGACGTATGGCTACACCTTC. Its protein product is CASSYDGGTYGYTF.